This TCR beta chain stems from a study of chemoradiotherapy in HPV16-positive cancers. About the research overall: A couple of HPV16-positive patients' cells yielded candidate HPV-specific clones and common motifs.

Samples were taken several times over chemoradiotherapy. The CDR3 is 16 residues long. Germline-derived CDR1 and CDR2 are SGHTA and FQGNSA. The V gene lost 5 bases and the J gene lost 0 bases, with 14 bases spanning the gap. The protocol was immunoSEQ multiplex PCR, while the TCRdb copy is restricted to in-frame clones and leaves out a portion. Counted here are about 8,600 clones, approximately 75% occurring once; the ten biggest clones make up 6.5% to 9.5%. Study findings and constraints: In HPV16-positive patients, HPV-responsive T-cell expansion tracked better recurrence-free survival. Non-HPV-specific T cells did not expand in tumors during treatment, whereas candidate HPV-specific clones and E7-related motifs did.

As for this clone: Its antigen is currently unknown.

V is TRBV7-2 and J is TRBJ2-1; possibly TRBD1 or TRBD2 for D (7 bases each). This sample was gathered from a patient who underwent chemoradiotherapy. The sequence was obtained from a human donor with HPV-associated anogenital cancer. The CDR3 spells CASSPQGGSSYNEQFF. The CDR3, as DNA: TGTGCCAGCAGCCCGCAGGGGGGGAGCTCCTACAATGAGCAGTTCTTC.